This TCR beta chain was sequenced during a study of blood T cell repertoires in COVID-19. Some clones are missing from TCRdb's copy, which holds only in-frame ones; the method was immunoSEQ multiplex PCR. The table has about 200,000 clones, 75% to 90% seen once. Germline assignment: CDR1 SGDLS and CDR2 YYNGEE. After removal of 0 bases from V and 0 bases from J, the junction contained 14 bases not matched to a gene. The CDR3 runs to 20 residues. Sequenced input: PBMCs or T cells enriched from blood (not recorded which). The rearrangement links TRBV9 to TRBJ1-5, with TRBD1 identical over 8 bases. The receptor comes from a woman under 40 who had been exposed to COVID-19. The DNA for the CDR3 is TGTGCCAGCAGCGTAGAGGCGACGGGACAGGTAGAAAATAGCAATCAGCCCCAGCATTTT. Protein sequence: CASSVEATGQVENSNQPQHF.